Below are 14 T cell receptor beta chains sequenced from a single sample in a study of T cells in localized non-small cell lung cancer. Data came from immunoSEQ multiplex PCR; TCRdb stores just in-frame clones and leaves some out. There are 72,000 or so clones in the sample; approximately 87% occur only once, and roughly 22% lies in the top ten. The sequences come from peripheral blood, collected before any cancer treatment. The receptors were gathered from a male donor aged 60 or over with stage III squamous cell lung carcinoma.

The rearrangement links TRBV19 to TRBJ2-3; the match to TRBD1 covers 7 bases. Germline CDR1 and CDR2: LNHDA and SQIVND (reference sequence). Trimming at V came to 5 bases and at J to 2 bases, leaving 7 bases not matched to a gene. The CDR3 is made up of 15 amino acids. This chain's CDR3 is CASSARTGITDTQYF. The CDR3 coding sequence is TGTGCCAGTAGTGCCAGGACAGGAATCACAGATACGCAGTATTTT.

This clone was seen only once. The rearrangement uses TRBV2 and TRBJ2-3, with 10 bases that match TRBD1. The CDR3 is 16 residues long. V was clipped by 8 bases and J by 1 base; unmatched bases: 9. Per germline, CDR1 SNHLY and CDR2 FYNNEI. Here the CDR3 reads CASGPGTGVGTDTQYF. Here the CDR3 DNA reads TGTGCCAGCGGACCCGGGACAGGGGTCGGCACAGATACGCAGTATTTT. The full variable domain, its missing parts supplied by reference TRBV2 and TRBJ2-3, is EPEVTQTPSHQVTQMGQEVILRCVPISNHLYFYWYRQILGQKVEFLVSFYNNEISEKSEIFDDQFSVERPDGSNFTLKIRSTKLEDSAMYFCASGPGTGVGTDTQYFGPGTRLTVL.

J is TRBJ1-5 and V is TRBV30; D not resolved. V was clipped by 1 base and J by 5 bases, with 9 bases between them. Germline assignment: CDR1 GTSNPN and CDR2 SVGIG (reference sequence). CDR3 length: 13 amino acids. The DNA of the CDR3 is TGTGCCTGGAGTGGGAGGGCCGATCAGCCCCAGCATTTT. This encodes CAWSGRADQPQHF.

CDR3 sequence: CASSEPGRGSGNTIYF. The CDR3 DNA reads as TGTGCCAGCAGTGAACCTGGCCGAGGCTCTGGAAACACCATATATTTT. The genes are TRBV6-1 and TRBJ1-3, with D unresolved. The CDR3 runs 16 residues. Germline V gives CDR1 MNHNS, CDR2 SASEGT. Between the trimmed V and J ends, which lost 2 bases and 0 bases, there was a span of 11 bases.

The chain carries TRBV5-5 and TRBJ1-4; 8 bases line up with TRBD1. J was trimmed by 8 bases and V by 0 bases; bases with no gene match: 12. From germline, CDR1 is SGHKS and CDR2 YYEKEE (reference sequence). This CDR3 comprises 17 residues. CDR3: CASSLGTGLPSGEKLFF. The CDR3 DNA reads TGTGCCAGCAGCTTGGGGACAGGGCTACCCTCGGGGGAAAAACTGTTTTTT. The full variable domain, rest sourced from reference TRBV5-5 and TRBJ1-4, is DAGVTQSPTHLIKTRGQQVTLRCSPISGHKSVSWYQQVLGQGPQFIFQYYEKEERGRGNFPDRFSARQFPNYSSELNVNALLLGDSALYLCASSLGTGLPSGEKLFFGSGTQLSVL.

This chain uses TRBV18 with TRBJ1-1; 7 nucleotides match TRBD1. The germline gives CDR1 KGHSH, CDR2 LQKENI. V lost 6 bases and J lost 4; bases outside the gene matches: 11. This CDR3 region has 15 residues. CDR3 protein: CASSPGSGGITEAFF. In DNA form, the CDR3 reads TGTGCCAGCTCGCCGGGTTCAGGGGGAATCACTGAAGCTTTCTTT. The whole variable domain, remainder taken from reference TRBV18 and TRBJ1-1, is NAGVMQNPRHLVRRRGQEARLRCSPMKGHSHVYWYRQLPEEGLKFMVYLQKENIIDESGMPKERFSAEFPKEGPSILRIQQVVRGDSAAYFCASSPGSGGITEAFFGQGTRLTVV.

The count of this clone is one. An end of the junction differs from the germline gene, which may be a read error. The CDR3 coding sequence is TGTGCCAGCAGTTACTCGATAAGGGGTGCAAGGGACTTC. Translating gives CASSYSIRGARDF. The chain uses TRBV6-5 and TRBJ2-5, with D possibly being TRBD1 (5 bases). Looked up from germline, CDR1 is MNHEY and CDR2 is SVGAGI. The CDR3 loop spans 13 amino acids.

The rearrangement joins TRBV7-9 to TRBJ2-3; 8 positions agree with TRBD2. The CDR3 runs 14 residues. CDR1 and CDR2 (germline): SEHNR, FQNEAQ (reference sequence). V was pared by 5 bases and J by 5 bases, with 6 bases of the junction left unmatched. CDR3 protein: CASSLGLGGDTQYF. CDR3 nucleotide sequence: TGTGCCAGCAGCCTGGGACTAGGGGGAGATACGCAGTATTTT.

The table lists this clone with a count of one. CDR3 bases: TGTGCCTGCAGCCTGGGGACAGATACGCAGTATTTT. Translated, it gives CACSLGTDTQYF. This sequence joins TRBV19 and TRBJ2-3, with unresolved D. The CDR3 spans 12 residues. Looked up from germline, CDR1 is LNHDA and CDR2 is SQIVND (reference sequence). Trimming took off 11 bases at V and 3 bases at J, with 12 bases between the two ends.

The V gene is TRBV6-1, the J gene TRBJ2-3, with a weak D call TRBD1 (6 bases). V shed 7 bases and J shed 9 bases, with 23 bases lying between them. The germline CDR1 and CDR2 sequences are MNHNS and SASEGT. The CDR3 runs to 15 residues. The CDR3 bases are TGTGCCAGCATCAAAGGGGCCAGTCAGGGGCGAACGCAGTATTTT. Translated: CASIKGASQGRTQYF.

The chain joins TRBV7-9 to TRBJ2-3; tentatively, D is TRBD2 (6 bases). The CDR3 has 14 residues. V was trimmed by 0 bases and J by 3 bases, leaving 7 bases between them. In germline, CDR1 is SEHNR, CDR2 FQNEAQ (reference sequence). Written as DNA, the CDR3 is TGTGCCAGCAGCTTAGCAGGGAGGACAGATACGCAGTATTTT. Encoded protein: CASSLAGRTDTQYF.

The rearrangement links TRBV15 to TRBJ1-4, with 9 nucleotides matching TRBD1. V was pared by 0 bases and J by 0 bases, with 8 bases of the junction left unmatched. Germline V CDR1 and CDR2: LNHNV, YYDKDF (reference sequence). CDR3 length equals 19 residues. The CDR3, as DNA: TGTGCCACCAGCAGAGAGGTGGGACAGGGAACTACAACTAATGAAAAACTGTTTTTT. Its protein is CATSREVGQGTTTNEKLFF.

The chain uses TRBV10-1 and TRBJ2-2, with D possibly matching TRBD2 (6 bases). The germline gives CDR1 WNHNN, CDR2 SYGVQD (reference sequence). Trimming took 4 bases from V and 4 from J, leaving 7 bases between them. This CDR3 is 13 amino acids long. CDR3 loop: CASSGGGTGELFF. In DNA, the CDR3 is TGCGCCAGCAGTGGGGGAGGCACCGGGGAGCTGTTTTTT.

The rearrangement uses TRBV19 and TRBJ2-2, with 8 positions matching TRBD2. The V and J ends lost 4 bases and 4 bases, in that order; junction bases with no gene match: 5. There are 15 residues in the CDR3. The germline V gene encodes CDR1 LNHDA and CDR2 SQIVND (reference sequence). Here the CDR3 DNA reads TGTGCCAGTAGTACCGGACTAGCAACCACCGGGGAGCTGTTTTTT. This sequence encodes CASSTGLATTGELFF.